This T cell receptor (beta chain) was captured in a study of cytomegalovirus exposure and HLA in healthy donors (dated by TCRdb to the late 2010s). For the wider study: An earlier analysis of approximately 640 of the donors reported about 290 Gb of sequence data and more than 90 million unique TCR beta sequences from approximately 180 million T cells. The later analysis used no new phenotypic data to find candidate immune exposures, relying instead on TCR beta sequences and their occurrence across donors. A later analysis re-examined previously published TCR beta repertoires from more than 650 donors and added high-resolution HLA genotyping to investigate patterns of TCR occurrence. The study combined high-throughput TCR immunosequencing, statistical association of individual TCRs with disease status, and machine learning to predict cytomegalovirus infection status. Typing coverage varied by locus: about 620-630 donors for A, B, C, DRB1 and DQB1; roughly 520 for DQA1; approximately 570 for DPA1; under 490 for DPB1. The study used immunosequencing to profile the T cell repertoires of approximately 690 subjects and linked those repertoires to cytomegalovirus serostatus. An early release that covered 640 HLA-typed donors contained about 300 gigabases of sequencing data and tens of millions of unique TCR sequences. A later genetic analysis used genome-wide SNP genotypes for 398 of the 666 donors, treating that subset as a discovery cohort. Every repertoire in the discovery cohort had been generated on one and the same sequencing platform. Of the roughly 400 genotyped donors, roughly 80% fell in the genetic ancestry cluster associated with self-reported Caucasian donors. Several DR-DQ haplotypes were treated as single units for association and clustering because of strong linkage in the cohort. Across 300 to 400 genotyped donors of the cohort, an average of roughly 250,000 unique TCR beta nucleotide sequences per donor were sequenced, and 15% to 20% of those sequences were non-productive. A separate validation cohort of approximately 130 different subjects was used in addition to the approximately 700-subject first cohort. An earlier analysis of 587 of the donors used high-throughput TCR beta sequencing to judge whether each TCR beta V gene segment behaved as functional or pseudogenic. Class I and class II HLA loci were covered by the typing at four-digit resolution. The study aimed to test whether signatures of past pathogen exposure could be identified by cataloging public T cell receptors. Donor age, sex, ethnicity and CMV serostatus were compiled together with the repertoire data.

About this clone itself: Its antigen target is currently unknown. There are no base qualities to consult, and no much larger clone falls within one base.

Summary of the overall study and its limitations: Because the 87-base-pair reads could not distinguish some IMGT-functional V segments, including TRBV6-2 and TRBV6-3, those segments were excluded. Because HLA typing was unavailable for some donors at each locus, only the typed subset was used in association tests. According to a later analysis, parvovirus B19, influenza, CMV and Epstein-Barr virus appeared linked to several top co-occurrence clusters. The earlier analysis of almost 600 of the donors excluded 15 to 20 rarely observed V segments, including chromosome 9 orphons, because counts were too low. Across donors, most TCR sequences were observed very rarely, whereas some public TCRs were present in many individuals. Broadly in line with IMGT annotations, most TCR beta V segments showed up in productive rearrangements about 87% or about 30% of the time in an earlier analysis of about 500 of the donors. A group of highly shared sequence variants was considered likely to be a technical artifact of the sequencing pipeline. A later analysis found that most CMV-associated TCR beta chains appeared HLA-restricted, with HLA associations seemingly driven largely by CMV exposure. A further reported finding was that TCR beta sequences accurately predicted the HLA-A and HLA-B alleles for most subjects in the first cohort. In a later analysis, some 18,000 TCR beta sequences were associated with specific HLA alleles at a false discovery rate of 0.05. In a later genetic analysis, fewer N-insertions in productive TCRs were reported among donors in an Asian-associated ancestry cluster than the roughly 700-donor mean. In the study, about 150 TCR beta chains were listed as associated with cytomegalovirus. CMV serostatus was the only immune exposure information available for the cohort. Linkage disequilibrium might explain the correlated functional status among segregating V segments, but an unknown experimental factor could not be ruled out. When HLA alleles, especially DR and DQ, strongly co-occurred, attributing TCR associations to individual alleles was difficult. The cohort was sequenced for TCR beta chains only, and without alpha or paired-chain data the features that could be detected were limited. In a later analysis, HLA-associated TCR beta chains were found to be more clonally expanded and to have lower generation probabilities than equally common non-associated chains. A later analysis found that TCR association rates varied across HLA loci, with DRB1 alleles showing the most associated TCRs and HLA-C alleles the fewest. Sequencing depth was assumed to be roughly uniform across donors in the presence/absence analyses, though that assumption may not hold. The classifier was reported to diagnose cytomegalovirus status with high specificity and sensitivity in both the original and validation cohorts. According to the authors, the approach could potentially be generalized to other disease states and immunological phenotypes. In a later genetic analysis, a missense DCLRE1C variant was associated with V-gene and J-gene trimming of TCR beta chains, and the association was replicated in an independent cohort. Three of the identified cytomegalovirus-associated TCR beta chains were confirmed in vitro to be specific for cytomegalovirus antigens.

The cohort comprised around 690 healthy bone marrow donors. At the time of sampling, every cohort member was nominally healthy, though immune exposures that went unrecorded were likely present. The donor tested CMV seropositive, placing the donor among the 289 seropositive members of the cohort. A peripheral blood sample was collected from each donor, and TCR beta sequencing was performed on peripheral blood mononuclear cells. The Qiagen DNeasy Blood Extraction Kit was used to extract genomic DNA from the blood cell samples. The CDR3 holds 16 amino acids from the cysteine to the phenylalanine. CDR3 DNA only is kept here, 48 bases in frame from base 1. Here V drops 0 bases and J drops 11 bases, and the junction holds 8 bases not matched to any gene. Based on the germline V gene, the CDR1 and CDR2 sequences are SGHRS and YFSETQ. The library was produced with the immunoSEQ multiplex PCR assay. For the multiplex PCR, a mixture combining 60 forward primers for TCR Vbeta segments and 13 reverse primers for TCR Jbeta segments was used. A multiplex PCR assay on genomic DNA amplified the CDR3 region of rearranged TCR beta genes. Amplified TCR beta libraries were sequenced as 87-base-pair reads on the Illumina HiSeq System. The study's own analysis went as follows. A later analysis tallied about 77 million unique TCR beta chains across the 610 or so repertoires, and approximately 9.9 million of those chains were shared by two or more donors. Raw reads were error-corrected and collapsed into unique sequences by a nearest-neighbor algorithm in which closely related sequences were merged to remove PCR and sequencing errors. To assign V, D and J gene segments, CDR3 sequences were aligned to IMGT reference sequences. For a sequence to be retained, a match of at least six nucleotides was required to both a V gene segment and a J gene segment. Rearrangements were called productive when the CDR3 lacked stop codons and stayed in frame with V and J; all others were non-productive. CDR3 was defined by IMGT convention, running from the second conserved V-encoded cysteine to the conserved J-encoded phenylalanine. The earlier analysis of about 610 of the donors excluded sequences that lacked an unambiguous match to a single V gene segment. An earlier analysis of 587 of the donors called V segments functional above 56.7% productive rearrangements and segregating when the between-donor standard deviation exceeded 5%. A statistical classification framework was built to diagnose cytomegalovirus status from the catalog of TCR beta chain sequences. V and J gene assignment, in a later analysis, came from comparing TCR nucleotide sequences with IMGT/GENE-DB human TR gene sequences. In a later analysis, CDR3 sequences and most-parsimonious VDJ recombination scenarios were assigned using the TCRdist pipeline. A later analysis defined each TCR beta chain by its CDR3 amino acid sequence plus V-gene family, and excluded reads lacking a unique V-gene family. In a later analysis, 550 to 650 highly shared, low-generation-probability nucleotide sequences were removed to address suspected cross-contamination and a sequencing artifact. In a later analysis, a clonal expansion index was calculated for each public chain from normalized within-repertoire ranks of inferred template counts. Generation probabilities in a later analysis came from a VDJ recombination model fitted to out-of-frame rearrangements, and those results were checked against IGoR. In a later analysis, TCR-TCR, TCR-HLA and TCR-CMV co-occurrence was scored with hypergeometric tests, and a repertoire-size bias correction was applied to TCR pairs. A later analysis estimated false discovery rates by permuting HLA or CMV assignments 20 times. In a later analysis, co-occurring TCRs were grouped with DBSCAN, and TCRdist sequence similarity was added when clustering was performed within HLA-allele-positive subsets. Co-occurrence clustering excluded repertoires with fewer than 30,000 or more than 120,000 public chains, plus five with anomalous nucleotide sharing. In its TCRdb copy, this immuneACCESS table keeps in-frame sequences only and misses some clones. Where compared with another copy, unresolved V genes explain less than half of these, and the others have no known cause. That table furnishes V, J and clone size, whereas the DNA furnished D and trimming. This sample gives over 100,000 clones in total; about 73% of them show up just once. The top ten hold approximately 3.5% of the sample.

The origin of this receptor is a woman aged 25 to 39 in good health and CMV-seropositive. Sequencing was performed on PBMCs. The sequence is built from TRBV5-1 and TRBJ1-4; TRBD1 matches 12 bases in the middle. The nucleotides read TGCGCCAGCAGCTTGGAACATGGGACAGGGGGCGGGAAACTGTTTTTT. Its protein reads: CASSLEHGTGGGKLFF.